Following are 20 T cell receptor beta chains from one sample sequenced in a study of long-term antiretroviral therapy in people with HIV (dated by TCRdb to between 2020 and 2023). The immunoSEQ hsTCRB v3.0 assay was used at survey level resolution for TRB variable region sequencing. In TCRdb, the immuneACCESS table is reduced to in-frame sequences with V and J assigned. These tables do not hold every clone; where another copy was compared, an unresolved V gene accounts for under half, and the others remain unexplained. Within this sample are approximately 15,000 clones, with around 84% of them counted one time only. The top ten clones comprise more than 7% of the sample. The sample here was unsorted PBMCs, taken 0.1 years after starting antiretroviral therapy. These receptors all stem from a man aged 18 to 30 with HIV.

This rearrangement joins TRBV27 to TRBJ1-4; maybe TRBD1 (5 bases). The CDR3 totals 14 residues. CDR1 is MNHEY, CDR2 SMNVEV, per germline (reference sequence). With 5 bases removed from V and 4 bases from J, the gap between germline ends came to 11 bases. CDR3 nucleotide sequence: TGTGCCAGCAGTGCCGACAGTGTTAATGAAAAACTGTTTTTT. Protein: CASSADSVNEKLFF.

This clone was observed a single time. The chain uses TRBV19 and TRBJ1-5; D call uncertain. The CDR3 is 15 amino acids. The germline V gene has CDR1 LNHDA and CDR2 SQIVND (reference sequence). V was clipped by 6 bases and J by 1 base, with 13 bases between them. The CDR3 nucleotides read TGTGCCAGTAGGAGGTCACGAGGAAGCAATCAGCCCCAGCATTTT. It yields the protein CASRRSRGSNQPQHF.

This chain links TRBV27 with TRBJ1-1, with a weak D call TRBD1 (6 bases). Deletions cut 6 bases from V and 4 bases from J, with 15 bases between. Germline V gene data show CDR1 as MNHEY and CDR2 as SMNVEV (reference sequence). The CDR3 totals 14 residues. CDR3 protein: CASSQQGGGTEAFF. CDR3 DNA: TGTGCCAGCAGCCAACAGGGAGGGGGCACTGAAGCTTTCTTT.

V usage is TRBV20-1 and J usage is TRBJ2-1; D may match TRBD1 or TRBD2 (7 bases each). The germline V gene encodes CDR1 DFQATT and CDR2 SNEGSKA (reference sequence). V was cut by 6 bases and J by 14 bases, with 11 bases left in between. The CDR3 is 9 amino acids. CDR3 coding DNA: TGCAGTGCCAGGGGGGGGGAGTTCTTC. Its protein is CSARGGEFF.

The chain carries TRBV5-4 and TRBJ2-3; the match to TRBD1 covers 9 bases. The CDR3 is 13 amino acids. Per germline, CDR1 SGHNT and CDR2 YYREEE (reference sequence). The V and J ends lost 3 bases and 4 bases, in that order; junction bases with no gene match: 0. Here the CDR3 reads CASSWDRADTQYF. In DNA form, the CDR3 reads TGTGCCAGCAGCTGGGACAGGGCAGATACGCAGTATTTT.

This clone was found once. The chain combines TRBV5-1 with TRBJ2-7; D call uncertain. The V gene lost 0 bases and the J gene lost 3 bases, with 19 bases spanning the gap. This CDR3 contains 17 residues. Germline loops: CDR1 SGHRS, CDR2 YFSETQ. The CDR3 DNA is TGCGCCAGCAGCTTGGGCGTGTCTCGAGACCCTCTCTACGAGCAGTACTTC. Protein: CASSLGVSRDPLYEQYF.

The rearrangement links TRBV10-3 to TRBJ2-7, with D hard to call. This CDR3 contains 16 residues. Germline V lookup: CDR1 ENHRY, CDR2 SYGVKD. V gave up 0 bases and J gave up 0 bases, with 12 bases separating them. In DNA form, the CDR3 reads TGTGCCATCAGTGAGTCCGTTTTGGCAACCTCCTACGAGCAGTACTTC. Translation gives CAISESVLATSYEQYF.

This rearrangement joins TRBV6-1 to TRBJ1-5, with 7 bases identical to TRBD1. Germline loops: CDR1 MNHNS, CDR2 SASEGT. CDR3 length equals 15 residues. V was clipped by 8 bases and J by 0 bases; unmatched bases: 7. CDR3 in DNA: TGTGCCAGCGGGACAGCCCTAGATAGCAATCAGCCCCAGCATTTT. This encodes CASGTALDSNQPQHF.

The V gene is TRBV9, the J gene TRBJ2-5; D remains ambiguous. The germline V gene encodes CDR1 SGDLS and CDR2 YYNGEE. V shed 4 bases and J shed 7 bases, with 17 bases lying between them. The CDR3 totals 14 residues. The CDR3 spells CASSPPLVPGTQYF. CDR3 coding DNA: TGTGCCAGCAGCCCACCACTTGTCCCGGGGACCCAGTACTTC.

CDR3 protein: CASSFRSSGRGLTGELFF. CDR3 DNA: TGTGCCAGCAGCTTTCGGTCTAGCGGGAGGGGTCTCACCGGGGAGCTGTTTTTT. This sequence joins TRBV7-2 and TRBJ2-2; 12 positions match TRBD2. Germline V lookup: CDR1 SGHTA, CDR2 FQGNSA. The ends lost 3 bases at V and 4 bases at J; junction bases unmatched: 9. This CDR3 region has 18 residues.

This clone was detected only once. The chain joins TRBV9 to TRBJ2-5; 9 positions match TRBD2. The CDR3 contains 14 residues. J lost 5 bases, V lost 2 bases, and 4 bases had no gene match. Germline V CDR1 and CDR2: SGDLS, YYNGEE. The CDR3 sequence is CASSVSGSSETQYF. The CDR3 bases are TGTGCCAGCAGCGTTAGCGGGAGTTCTGAGACCCAGTACTTC.

This clone is medium-sized within its sample. The rearrangement links TRBV7-9 to TRBJ2-7; D is uncertain. The CDR3 runs to 16 residues. V lost 1 base and J 2 bases, leaving 15 bases between the germline ends. CDR1 and CDR2 (germline): SEHNR, FQNEAQ (reference sequence). CDR3: CASSLEFSERPYEQYF. CDR3 nucleotide sequence: TGTGCCAGCAGCTTAGAGTTTTCAGAACGACCCTACGAGCAGTACTTC.

This clone was found once. The chain employs TRBV4-3 and TRBJ1-4, with 8 positions matching TRBD1. Germline loops: CDR1 LGHNA, CDR2 YSLEER. The V gene end was trimmed by 4 bases and the J gene end by 8 bases; junction bases not matched to a gene: 6. The CDR3 is 14 amino acids. The CDR3 spells CASSPRQGPEKLFF. The CDR3 DNA reads as TGCGCCAGCAGCCCTAGACAGGGGCCGGAAAAACTGTTTTTT.

This clone appeared a single time. The V and J genes are TRBV2 and TRBJ2-1; D is ambiguous. CDR1 is SNHLY and CDR2 is FYNNEI in the germline V gene. The V gene lost 1 base and the J gene lost 9 bases, with 4 bases spanning the gap. The CDR3 sequence is 11 residues long. CDR3 in DNA: TGTGCCAGCAGTGAAGGGGTTGAGCAGTTCTTC. It is translated as CASSEGVEQFF.

This chain joins TRBV5-1 and TRBJ1-4, with D possibly being TRBD1 (6 bases). From germline, CDR1 is SGHRS and CDR2 YFSETQ. V lost 4 bases and J lost 8, with 18 bases in between. The length of the CDR3 is 15 residues. CDR3 in amino acids: CASSLQGTRAEKLFF. As DNA, the CDR3 is TGCGCCAGCAGCCTGCAGGGGACCCGTGCGGAAAAACTGTTTTTT.

This chain joins TRBV4-2 and TRBJ1-1; D unclear. Germline V gene lookup returns CDR1 LGHNA and CDR2 YNFKEQ. The CDR3 is 15 amino acids. V was pared by 5 bases and J by 3 bases, with 16 bases between. The CDR3 bases are TGTGCCAGCAGCTCTGAACGAGACATTGACACTGAAGCTTTCTTT. It is translated as CASSSERDIDTEAFF.

The J gene is TRBJ1-1, the V gene TRBV5-4; D call uncertain. V lost 4 bases, J lost 0 bases, and 10 bases lay in between. The CDR3 runs 14 residues. Per the germline V gene, CDR1 is SGHNT and CDR2 is YYREEE (reference sequence). The DNA of the CDR3 is TGTGCCAGCAGCCCGATGGCAGTGAACACTGAAGCTTTCTTT. Translated, it gives CASSPMAVNTEAFF. The whole variable domain, filled in from reference TRBV5-4 and TRBJ1-1, reads ETGVTQSPTHLIKTRGQQVTLRCSSQSGHNTVSWYQQALGQGPQFIFQYYREEENGRGNFPPRFSGLQFPNYSSELNVNALELDDSALYLCASSPMAVNTEAFFGQGTRLTVV.

V is TRBV11-2 and J is TRBJ2-3, with TRBD2 as a possible D gene (5 bases). The V and J ends lost 7 bases and 2 bases respectively, with 16 bases between them. From germline, CDR1 is SGHAT and CDR2 FQNNGV. The CDR3 consists of 15 residues. CDR3 bases: TGTGCCAGCACCCTAAGGGTGACTACCACAGATACGCAGTATTTT. As protein: CASTLRVTTTDTQYF.

The chain recombines TRBV5-6 with TRBJ1-1; 7 bases match TRBD1. The CDR3 extends over 13 amino acids. The germline V gene encodes CDR1 SGHDT and CDR2 YYEEEE. V shed 2 bases and J 4 bases; nucleotides not matched to a gene: 2. The CDR3 protein is CASSFQGGTEAFF. CDR3 DNA: TGTGCCAGCAGCTTCCAGGGGGGCACTGAAGCTTTCTTT.

This clone has just one count. CDR3 region: CSVVVGGAGEQYF. The CDR3 DNA follows: TGCAGCGTCGTGGTAGGGGGGGCGGGCGAGCAGTACTTC. The chain uses TRBV29-1 and TRBJ2-7, with D possibly TRBD2 on 7 matching bases. Germline V gene sequence: CDR1 SQVTM, CDR2 ANQGSEA. This CDR3 is built from 13 residues. Trimming cost V 6 bases and J 6 bases, with 18 bases left between them.